The rows below give T cell receptor beta chains drawn from one sample of a study of blood T cells in healthy people across ages. TCRdb re-derived calls from the 5' RACE reads in MiXCR, one entry per CDR3 protein. The table records 1,500,000 or so distinct CDR3 sequences, approximately 43% of them present only once. Sequences were obtained from blood. The receptor source for this set is a woman aged 18-29 years in good health. Both conserved end residues are part of each CDR3. A D gene is named only where the DNA matches it firmly. Clone size is stated in some rows and not others, as once, few, many or a class when expanded.

j_gene: TRBJ1-5; d_gene: .; v_gene: TRBV3-1; abundance: .; CDR3aa: CASSPGSFNQPQHF; CDR3nt: TGTGCCAGCAGCCCCGGGAGCTTCAATCAGCCCCAGCATTTT
j_gene: TRBJ2-2; d_gene: TRBD1; v_gene: TRBV6-6; abundance: once; CDR3aa: CARRGTGVTGELFF; CDR3nt: TGTGCCCGTCGAGGGACAGGGGTCACCGGGGAGCTGTTTTTT
j_gene: TRBJ1-1; d_gene: .; v_gene: TRBV5-1; abundance: .; CDR3aa: CASSPEIPTGNTEAFF; CDR3nt: TGCGCCAGCAGCCCAGAAATTCCCACGGGGAACACTGAAGCTTTCTTT
j_gene: TRBJ2-4; d_gene: TRBD1; v_gene: TRBV11-2; abundance: few; CDR3aa: CASSGTVGFHIQYF; CDR3nt: TGTGCCAGCAGCGGGACAGTAGGGTTTCACATTCAGTACTTC
j_gene: TRBJ1-6; d_gene: .; v_gene: TRBV5-1; abundance: .; CDR3aa: CASSLGPGSGGSPLHF; CDR3nt: TGCGCCAGCAGCTTGGGCCCGGGCTCGGGTGGTTCACCCCTCCACTTT
j_gene: TRBJ1-2; d_gene: TRBD1; v_gene: TRBV4-2; abundance: .; CDR3aa: CASSQEARQGSHYGYTF; CDR3nt: TGTGCCAGCAGCCAAGAAGCCCGACAGGGGTCCCACTATGGCTACACCTTC
j_gene: TRBJ1-1; d_gene: .; v_gene: TRBV20-1; abundance: .; CDR3aa: CSARDRRGITEAFF; CDR3nt: TGCAGTGCTAGAGATAGGCGGGGAATCACTGAAGCTTTCTTT
j_gene: TRBJ1-6; d_gene: TRBD1; v_gene: TRBV10-3; abundance: many; CDR3aa: CAISLTGGNSPLHF; CDR3nt: TGTGCCATCAGCCTGACAGGGGGAAACTCACCCCTCCACTTT
j_gene: TRBJ2-1; d_gene: TRBD2; v_gene: TRBV5-1; abundance: .; CDR3aa: CASSLEVSGGVRFNEQFF; CDR3nt: TGCGCCAGCAGCTTGGAAGTTAGCGGGGGGGTACGTTTCAATGAGCAGTTCTTC
j_gene: TRBJ2-5; d_gene: .; v_gene: TRBV9; abundance: .; CDR3aa: CASSPNWGLETQYF; CDR3nt: TGTGCCAGCAGCCCTAATTGGGGTCTAGAGACCCAGTACTTC
j_gene: TRBJ1-2; d_gene: TRBD1; v_gene: TRBV20-1; abundance: few; CDR3aa: CSARDRGQYGYTF; CDR3nt: TGCAGTGCTAGAGACAGGGGGCAATATGGCTACACCTTC
j_gene: TRBJ2-7; d_gene: .; v_gene: TRBV10-3; abundance: .; CDR3aa: CAISDGGATSYEQYF; CDR3nt: TGTGCCATCAGTGATGGGGGGGCAACCTCCTACGAGCAGTACTTC
j_gene: TRBJ2-7; d_gene: TRBD2; v_gene: TRBV20-1; abundance: few; CDR3aa: CSARLAGVMVEQYF; CDR3nt: TGCAGTGCTAGATTAGCGGGAGTTATGGTCGAGCAGTACTTC
j_gene: TRBJ2-3; d_gene: .; v_gene: TRBV29-1; abundance: .; CDR3aa: CSVGGTASPNTDTQYF; CDR3nt: TGCAGCGTTGGAGGGACTGCCAGCCCCAACACAGATACGCAGTATTTT
j_gene: TRBJ1-1; d_gene: TRBD1; v_gene: TRBV7-2; abundance: .; CDR3aa: CASSGLRQGAKWDTEAFF; CDR3nt: TGTGCCAGCAGCGGATTAAGACAGGGGGCTAAATGGGACACTGAAGCTTTCTTT
j_gene: TRBJ1-5; d_gene: .; v_gene: TRBV9; abundance: few; CDR3aa: CASSVLGDQPQHF; CDR3nt: TGTGCCAGCAGCGTTTTGGGGGATCAGCCCCAGCATTTT
j_gene: TRBJ1-2; d_gene: .; v_gene: TRBV27; abundance: .; CDR3aa: CASRGRAGFFGYTF; CDR3nt: TGTGCCAGCAGGGGACGGGCCGGCTTTTTTGGCTACACCTTC
j_gene: TRBJ1-2; d_gene: TRBD1; v_gene: TRBV19; abundance: many; CDR3aa: CASSIAKDRGARDGYTF; CDR3nt: TGTGCCAGTAGTATTGCCAAAGACAGGGGAGCAAGGGATGGCTACACCTTC
j_gene: TRBJ2-7; d_gene: .; v_gene: TRBV7-6; abundance: .; CDR3aa: CASSRPEGSVSYEQYF; CDR3nt: TGTGCCAGCAGCAGACCCGAAGGGAGCGTCTCCTACGAGCAGTACTTC
j_gene: TRBJ2-1; d_gene: .; v_gene: TRBV30; abundance: .; CDR3aa: CAWSVPPILYNEQFF; CDR3nt: TGTGCCTGGAGTGTACCCCCCATACTCTACAATGAGCAGTTCTTC
j_gene: TRBJ2-3; d_gene: .; v_gene: TRBV6-5; abundance: many; CDR3aa: CASSYSNGDTQYF; CDR3nt: TGTGCCAGCAGTTACTCGAATGGAGATACGCAGTATTTT
j_gene: TRBJ1-2; d_gene: .; v_gene: TRBV12-3/TRBV12-4; abundance: few; CDR3aa: CASSLGGRGYTF; CDR3nt: TGTGCCAGCAGTTTGGGGGGAAGAGGCTACACCTTC
j_gene: TRBJ1-2; d_gene: TRBD1; v_gene: TRBV20-1; abundance: .; CDR3aa: CSARGDRGYGCTF; CDR3nt: TGCAGTGCTAGGGGGGACAGGGGCTATGGCTGCACCTTC
j_gene: TRBJ2-1; d_gene: TRBD1; v_gene: TRBV27; abundance: few; CDR3aa: CASRLRTGAYNEQFF; CDR3nt: TGTGCCAGCAGACTAAGGACAGGTGCCTACAATGAGCAGTTCTTC
j_gene: TRBJ2-2; d_gene: .; v_gene: TRBV12-3/TRBV12-4; abundance: .; CDR3aa: CASSLAKGHTGELFF; CDR3nt: TGTGCCAGCAGTTTGGCCAAAGGCCATACCGGGGAGCTGTTTTTT
j_gene: TRBJ2-3; d_gene: .; v_gene: TRBV27; abundance: few; CDR3aa: CASGSASTDTQYF; CDR3nt: TGTGCCAGCGGGAGTGCTAGCACAGATACGCAGTATTTT
j_gene: TRBJ2-7; d_gene: TRBD1; v_gene: TRBV19; abundance: .; CDR3aa: CASSMGTVAYEQYF; CDR3nt: TGTGCCAGTAGTATGGGGACAGTTGCCTACGAGCAGTACTTC
j_gene: TRBJ2-1; d_gene: TRBD2; v_gene: TRBV20-1; abundance: few; CDR3aa: CSARDRVLAAKNEQFF; CDR3nt: TGCAGTGCTAGAGATCGGGTACTAGCGGCTAAAAATGAGCAGTTCTTC
j_gene: TRBJ1-4; d_gene: .; v_gene: TRBV20-1; abundance: .; CDR3aa: CSAREIMKGNEKLFF; CDR3nt: TGCAGTGCTAGAGAAATCATGAAGGGTAATGAAAAACTGTTTTTT
j_gene: TRBJ1-1; d_gene: .; v_gene: TRBV25-1; abundance: once; CDR3aa: CASRPGNGEAFF; CDR3nt: TGTGCCAGCAGGCCGGGAAATGGTGAAGCTTTCTTT
j_gene: TRBJ1-5; d_gene: .; v_gene: TRBV12-3/TRBV12-4; abundance: .; CDR3aa: CASSSRWGTSQPQHF; CDR3nt: TGTGCCAGCAGTTCTAGGTGGGGGACGAGTCAGCCCCAGCATTTT
j_gene: TRBJ2-7; d_gene: TRBD1; v_gene: TRBV27; abundance: .; CDR3aa: CASRARDRNSYEQYF; CDR3nt: TGTGCCAGCAGGGCCCGGGACAGAAACTCCTACGAGCAGTACTTC
j_gene: TRBJ2-1; d_gene: .; v_gene: TRBV29-1; abundance: .; CDR3aa: CSLRGKYFDEQFF; CDR3nt: TGCAGCCTTCGTGGCAAATATTTCGATGAGCAGTTCTTC
j_gene: TRBJ2-5; d_gene: TRBD2; v_gene: TRBV20-1; abundance: .; CDR3aa: CSARVGLAGAQETQYF; CDR3nt: TGCAGTGCTAGGGTCGGACTAGCGGGAGCGCAAGAGACCCAGTACTTC
j_gene: TRBJ2-7; d_gene: TRBD1; v_gene: TRBV9; abundance: .; CDR3aa: CASSPGTVHSYEQYF; CDR3nt: TGTGCCAGCAGCCCGGGGACAGTCCATTCCTACGAGCAGTACTTC
j_gene: TRBJ2-1; d_gene: .; v_gene: TRBV5-1; abundance: .; CDR3aa: CASKDLADNEQFF; CDR3nt: TGCGCCAGCAAAGACTTAGCGGACAATGAGCAGTTCTTC
j_gene: TRBJ2-1; d_gene: .; v_gene: TRBV7-8; abundance: .; CDR3aa: CASSPRGGDEQFF; CDR3nt: TGTGCCAGCAGCCCTAGGGGTGGGGATGAGCAGTTCTTC
j_gene: TRBJ2-6; d_gene: TRBD1; v_gene: TRBV3-1; abundance: .; CDR3aa: CASSKRDSSGANVLTF; CDR3nt: TGTGCCAGCAGCAAGAGGGACAGCTCTGGGGCCAACGTCCTGACTTTC
j_gene: TRBJ2-7; d_gene: TRBD2; v_gene: TRBV20-1; abundance: many; CDR3aa: CSASEAGGFNEQYF; CDR3nt: TGCAGTGCTAGTGAGGCGGGGGGATTCAACGAGCAGTACTTC
j_gene: TRBJ1-2; d_gene: .; v_gene: TRBV6-5; abundance: .; CDR3aa: CASRYNRYGYTF; CDR3nt: TGTGCCAGCAGGTACAATCGGTATGGCTACACCTTC
j_gene: TRBJ1-6; d_gene: .; v_gene: TRBV7-3; abundance: few; CDR3aa: CASSSSGQSPLHF; CDR3nt: TGTGCCAGCAGCTCCTCGGGCCAATCACCCCTCCACTTT
j_gene: TRBJ2-1; d_gene: .; v_gene: TRBV12-3/TRBV12-4; abundance: few; CDR3aa: CASSFGTAYNEQFF; CDR3nt: TGTGCCAGCAGTTTTGGGACTGCCTACAATGAGCAGTTCTTC